Below are 18 T cell receptor beta chains sequenced from a single sample in a study of blood T cell repertoires in COVID-19 (dated by TCRdb to the early 2020s). Library generation was performed with the immunoSEQ multiplex PCR assay. TCRdb carries this immuneACCESS record with in-frame sequences only. Its versions omit some clonotypes, under half of them owing to an unresolved V gene in the studies checked, with the rest unexplained. The table for this sample lists 80,000 or so clones; 80% to 90% of them were counted only once. The ten largest clones represent about 18% of the sample. Sequenced input: peripheral blood. These receptors were collected from a human donor in a cohort sampled during active COVID-19.

This clone came up once. Compared with germline, one end of the junction differs, possibly owing to a read error. This CDR3 is also generated by other DNA sequences in the sample. The V gene is TRBV27, the J gene TRBJ2-7; 11 bases align to TRBD1. Germline loops: CDR1 MNHEY, CDR2 SMNVEV (reference sequence). CDR3 length: 15 residues. The CDR3 DNA is TGTGCCAGCAGTTTATCCAGGACAGGGGGCTACGAACAGTACTTC. Translated, it gives CASSLSRTGGYEQYF.

The V and J genes are TRBV18 and TRBJ2-1, with 7 bases fitting TRBD1. The length of the CDR3 is 16 residues. Germline V gene sequence: CDR1 KGHSH, CDR2 LQKENI. Germline trimming cut 3 bases from V and 0 bases from J; bases unmatched to any gene: 5. The DNA of the CDR3 is TGTGCCAGCTCACCTCAGGGGGACATCTCCTACAATGAGCAGTTCTTC. Protein product: CASSPQGDISYNEQFF.

This clone was detected once. The J gene is TRBJ2-6, the V gene TRBV19; 8 nucleotides line up with TRBD1. J gave up 7 bases and V 5 bases, and 4 bases lay outside the gene matches. Germline CDR1 LNHDA, CDR2 SQIVND (reference sequence). The CDR3 is 14 amino acids. The CDR3 region is CASSVTGVANVLTF. The CDR3 nucleotides are TGTGCCAGTAGTGTGACAGGGGTTGCCAACGTCCTGACTTTC.

This clone was seen a single time. The genes are TRBV6-1 and TRBJ1-2; D gene uncertain. V dropped 0 bases and J dropped 4 bases, with 12 bases sitting between them. Germline assignment: CDR1 MNHNS and CDR2 SASEGT. The length of the CDR3 is 15 residues. CDR3 region: CASSEALVPSYGYTF. DNA of the CDR3: TGTGCCAGCAGTGAAGCGCTAGTCCCCTCCTATGGCTACACCTTC.

The chain uses TRBV12-5 and TRBJ2-5, with a weak D call TRBD2 (6 bases). The V and J ends lost 7 bases and 5 bases respectively, with 14 bases between them. The CDR3 runs to 13 residues. Germline V gene data show CDR1 as LGHNT and CDR2 as FRNRAP. Here the CDR3 reads CASDGGNGETQYF. Written as DNA, the CDR3 is TGTGCTAGTGATGGGGGGAACGGGGAGACCCAGTACTTC.

This chain uses TRBV19 with TRBJ1-5, with D unresolved. The CDR3 totals 16 residues. The V end lost 4 bases, the J end lost 0 bases, and 13 bases lay between the germline ends. Germline loops: CDR1 LNHDA, CDR2 SQIVND (reference sequence). CDR3 nucleotide sequence: TGTGCCAGTAGTACCCGCCACACCCCTAGCAATCAGCCCCAGCATTTT. It is translated as CASSTRHTPSNQPQHF.

This clone occurred once. The chain links TRBV28 to TRBJ1-2; D is unclear. V lost 5 bases and J lost 3, with 7 bases in between. Germline CDR1 is MDHEN and CDR2 is SYDVKM. The CDR3 covers 12 residues. CDR3 coding DNA: TGTGCCAGCAGTGATAGATACTATGGCTACACCTTC. Translated: CASSDRYYGYTF.

The chain couples TRBV7-9 to TRBJ2-7, with 10 bases that match TRBD2. The CDR3 is made up of 15 amino acids. J lost 2 bases, V lost 5 bases, and 6 bases had no gene match. Germline V gene data show CDR1 as SEHNR and CDR2 as FQNEAQ (reference sequence). CDR3 loop: CASSPPAGGPYEQYF. CDR3 DNA sequence: TGTGCCAGCAGCCCCCCAGCGGGAGGGCCCTACGAGCAGTACTTC.

The chain uses TRBV27 and TRBJ1-6; the match to TRBD1 covers 8 bases. Germline V CDR1 and CDR2: MNHEY, SMNVEV (reference sequence). V shed 5 bases and J 0 bases; nucleotides not matched to a gene: 9. The CDR3 is 18 amino acids. CDR3 sequence: CASSLRTGFLSYNSPLHF. In DNA, the CDR3 is TGTGCCAGCAGTCTACGGACAGGGTTCCTCTCCTATAATTCACCCCTCCACTTT.

The genes are TRBV30 and TRBJ2-7, with D maybe TRBD1 (6 bases). With 5 bases removed from V and 0 bases from J, the gap between germline ends came to 11 bases. The CDR3 contains 13 residues. Germline V gives CDR1 GTSNPN, CDR2 SVGIG (reference sequence). CDR3 coding DNA: TGTGCCTGGCTCCGGGACAACTCCTACGAGCAGTACTTC. Translating it yields CAWLRDNSYEQYF.

This clone was counted once. The V call is TRBV6-6, the J call TRBJ1-1, with D unresolved. In germline, CDR1 is MNHNY, CDR2 SVGAGI (reference sequence). The CDR3 length is 13 residues. The V gene lost 0 bases and the J gene lost 4 bases, with 6 bases spanning the gap. CDR3 in DNA: TGTGCCAGCAGTTACTCTGAGGGCACTGAAGCTTTCTTT. As protein: CASSYSEGTEAFF.

The chain links TRBV18 to TRBJ2-2, with D maybe TRBD2 (5 bases). This CDR3 has 14 residues. The germline V gene has CDR1 KGHSH and CDR2 LQKENI. Trimming pared 3 bases from V and 6 bases from J, leaving 11 bases between. Here the CDR3 DNA reads TGTGCCAGCTCACCGATCGGAGGTTCCGGGGAGCTGTTTTTT. Translated, it gives CASSPIGGSGELFF.

The gene calls are TRBV29-1 and TRBJ1-5, with 10 bases that match TRBD1. Germline lookup yields CDR1 SQVTM and CDR2 ANQGSEA. J was trimmed by 5 bases and V by 7 bases; bases with no gene match: 2. This CDR3 comprises 12 residues. The CDR3 is CSAGQGDQPQHF. CDR3 nucleotide sequence: TGCAGCGCCGGACAGGGGGATCAGCCCCAGCATTTT.

V and J are TRBV9 and TRBJ1-1; TRBD1 is a possible D gene (5 bases). From germline, CDR1 is SGDLS and CDR2 YYNGEE. V lost 4 bases and J lost 11, with 18 bases in between. The CDR3 runs to 13 residues. This chain's CDR3 is CASSPRGWGTAFF. The CDR3 DNA follows: TGTGCCAGCAGCCCTCGGGGGTGGGGTACCGCTTTCTTT.

This sequence joins TRBV18 and TRBJ1-1, with 10 bases aligning to TRBD1. Trimming took 6 bases from V and 6 from J; bases not matched to a gene: 19. From germline, CDR1 is KGHSH and CDR2 LQKENI. The CDR3 is 18 amino acids. CDR3 region: CASSQLPGQGPGGSEAFF. The CDR3, as DNA: TGTGCCAGCTCGCAACTTCCGGGACAGGGGCCCGGGGGGTCTGAAGCTTTCTTT. Complete variable domain (other parts from reference TRBV18 and TRBJ1-1): NAGVMQNPRHLVRRRGQEARLRCSPMKGHSHVYWYRQLPEEGLKFMVYLQKENIIDESGMPKERFSAEFPKEGPSILRIQQVVRGDSAAYFCASSQLPGQGPGGSEAFFGQGTRLTVV.

This clone came up once. This rearrangement joins TRBV9 to TRBJ2-5; perhaps TRBD1 as D (5 bases). CDR3 length equals 15 residues. Germline V gives CDR1 SGDLS, CDR2 YYNGEE. Trimming took off 0 bases at V and 2 bases at J, with 11 bases between the two ends. As DNA, the CDR3 is TGTGCCAGCAGCGTAGGGGCAGGGTGGCAAGAGACCCAGTACTTC. Translating it yields CASSVGAGWQETQYF.

The chain links TRBV6-6 to TRBJ2-3, with 10 bases lining up with TRBD2. The CDR3 contains 17 residues. Losses at the gene ends were 5 bases for V and 5 bases for J; bases not matched to a gene: 13. The germline CDR1 and CDR2 sequences are MNHNY and SVGAGI (reference sequence). The CDR3 sequence: CASSPLGSGRGVDTQYF. The CDR3 coding sequence is TGTGCCAGCAGTCCCCTCGGCAGCGGGAGGGGAGTAGATACGCAGTATTTT.

This clone was counted between two and nine times. The chain combines TRBV30 with TRBJ2-7; 9 bases map to TRBD1. With 2 bases clipped from V and 0 bases from J, the junction kept 11 bases outside the gene matches. This CDR3 spans 17 amino acids. From germline, CDR1 is GTSNPN and CDR2 SVGIG (reference sequence). DNA for the CDR3: TGTGCCTGGAGTACCCTAACTGGGACAGGGAGCTCCTACGAGCAGTACTTC. This gives the protein CAWSTLTGTGSSYEQYF.